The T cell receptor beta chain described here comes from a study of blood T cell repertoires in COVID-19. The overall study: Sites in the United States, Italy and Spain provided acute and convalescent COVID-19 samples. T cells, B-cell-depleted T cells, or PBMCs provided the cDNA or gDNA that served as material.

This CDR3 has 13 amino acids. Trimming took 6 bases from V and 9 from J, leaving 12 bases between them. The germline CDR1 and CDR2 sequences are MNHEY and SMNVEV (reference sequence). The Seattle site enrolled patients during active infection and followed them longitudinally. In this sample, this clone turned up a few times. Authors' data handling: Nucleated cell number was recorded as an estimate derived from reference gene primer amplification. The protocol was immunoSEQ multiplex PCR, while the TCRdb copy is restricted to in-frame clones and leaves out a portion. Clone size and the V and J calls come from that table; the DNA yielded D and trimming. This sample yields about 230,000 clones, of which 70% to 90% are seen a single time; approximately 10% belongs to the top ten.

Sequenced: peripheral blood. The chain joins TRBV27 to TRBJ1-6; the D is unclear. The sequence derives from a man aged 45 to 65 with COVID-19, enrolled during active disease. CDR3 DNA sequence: TGTGCCAGCAGCCCACCCGGGAGTTCACCCCTCCACTTT. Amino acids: CASSPPGSSPLHF.